This T cell receptor beta chain was found in a study of technical replicates of blood from several donors. V was clipped by 5 bases and J by 2 bases; unmatched bases: 7. Germline CDR1 is LNHDA and CDR2 is SQIVND (reference sequence). The CDR3 has 15 amino acids. Repertoires were generated with immunoSEQ multiplex PCR, while TCRdb's copy carries only in-frame clones and drops some. Of approximately 52,000 clones in the sample, about 86% were seen once. The material sequenced was PBMCs. The receptor was derived from a human donor in good health. Some clones in this sample may be carry-over from other donors' samples. The rearrangement joins TRBV19 to TRBJ2-7, with 9 bases identical to TRBD1. CDR3 DNA: TGTGCCAGTAGTTTCACAGGGGGCGCCCCCTACGAGCAGTACTTC. Its protein product is CASSFTGGAPYEQYF.